Listed below are T cell receptor beta chains from one sample, sequenced in a study of cytomegalovirus exposure and HLA in healthy donors. TCRdb's table, derived via immunoSEQ multiplex PCR, lists solely in-frame clones and lacks some. Altogether about 200,000 clones are present, over 65% being singletons, with the ten largest covering about 2.8%. The sample comprised PBMCs. These receptors originate from a woman in her 30s in good health and CMV-seronegative. Both conserved end residues are part of each CDR3. A D gene is named only where the DNA matches it firmly. Clone size is not always given. Where it is, it says once, few, many or a class for expanded clones.

cdr3_aa cdr3_nt j_call clone_size d_call v_call
CASSFNGNTEAFF TGTGCCAGCAGCTTTAACGGGAACACTGAAGCTTTCTTT TRBJ1-1 - - TRBV5-8
CAWSVQAGQPQHF TGTGCCTGGAGTGTACAGGCGGGGCAGCCCCAGCATTTT TRBJ1-5 - - TRBV30
CASSPIGGGSSYEQYF TGTGCCAGCTCACCAATAGGCGGGGGCAGCTCCTACGAGCAGTACTTC TRBJ2-7 - - TRBV18
CASSRQDSNQPQHF TGTGCCAGCAGTAGACAGGATAGCAATCAGCCCCAGCATTTT TRBJ1-5 once - TRBV6-1
CASSHRTSGTDEQFF TGTGCCAGCAGCCACCGGACTAGCGGGACGGATGAGCAGTTCTTC TRBJ2-1 - TRBD2 TRBV7-9
CATVNSRDRVQPQHF TGCGCCACCGTTAATTCCCGGGACAGGGTCCAGCCCCAGCATTTT TRBJ1-5 once TRBD1 TRBV5-1
CASSPTGAPGATGELFF TGTGCCAGCTCACCTACAGGGGCGCCCGGGGCTACCGGGGAGCTGTTTTTT TRBJ2-2 - TRBD1 TRBV18
CASSAMTSYEQYF TGTGCCAGCAGCGCGATGACTAGTTACGAGCAGTACTTC TRBJ2-7 - - TRBV5-6
CASGLPPLHF TGTGCCTCAGGGCTTCCACCCCTCCACTTT TRBJ1-6 - - TRBV30
CASSIRRGFEAFF TGTGCCAGCAGCATCCGACGAGGGTTTGAGGCTTTCTTT TRBJ1-1 few - TRBV7-2
CASSPNSLLSGANVLTF TGCGCCAGCAGCCCAAATAGCCTACTCTCTGGGGCCAACGTCCTGACTTTC TRBJ2-6 few - TRBV4-1
CASSPGQGTTYNEQFF TGTGCCAGCTCACCGGGACAGGGGACGACCTACAATGAGCAGTTCTTC TRBJ2-1 - TRBD1 TRBV18
CASSQLAGGTDTQYF TGTGCCAGCAGCCAACTAGCGGGGGGCACAGATACGCAGTATTTT TRBJ2-3 - TRBD2 TRBV11-2
CASSYHRDQPQHF TGCGCCAGCAGCTACCACAGGGATCAGCCCCAGCATTTT TRBJ1-5 - - TRBV4-1
CASSKDRGNTEAFF TGTGCCAGCAGTAAGGACAGGGGGAACACTGAAGCTTTCTTT TRBJ1-1 - TRBD1 TRBV25-1
CASSRYRDRVFSGELFF TGTGCCAGCAGCCGATACCGGGACAGGGTCTTCTCCGGGGAGCTGTTTTTT TRBJ2-2 - TRBD1 TRBV7-9
CASSVGEGTYNEQFF TGTGCCAGCAGCGTAGGTGAGGGAACCTACAATGAGCAGTTCTTC TRBJ2-1 few - TRBV9
CASSTTSGGRTDTQYF TGTGCCAGCAGCACCACTAGCGGGGGCCGCACAGATACGCAGTATTTT TRBJ2-3 - TRBD2 TRBV5-4
CASSKGPGLAGSDTQYF TGTGCCAGCAGCAAAGGACCCGGGCTAGCGGGATCAGATACGCAGTATTTT TRBJ2-3 once - TRBV21-1
CSVPSDRMNTEAFF TGCAGCGTCCCATCAGACAGGATGAACACTGAAGCTTTCTTT TRBJ1-1 - - TRBV29-1
CASSFILAGNTGELFF TGTGCCAGCAGCTTTATTCTAGCGGGTAACACCGGGGAGCTGTTTTTT TRBJ2-2 few TRBD2 TRBV5-4
CASSEVAGGLGDTQYF TGTGCCAGCAGTGAAGTCGCGGGGGGGCTTGGTGATACGCAGTATTTT TRBJ2-3 - TRBD2 TRBV2
CSFVPGVSYEQYF TGCAGCTTTGTGCCAGGGGTATCCTACGAGCAGTACTTC TRBJ2-7 - - TRBV29-1
CASSPLDRGAEEQYF TGTGCCAGCAGCCCGCTGGACAGGGGTGCGGAAGAGCAGTACTTC TRBJ2-7 few TRBD1 TRBV14
CAGYTGGRYGYTF TGTGCCGGGTACACAGGGGGGAGATATGGCTACACCTTC TRBJ1-2 - TRBD1 TRBV30
CSSSLGNEKLFF TGTTCCAGCAGCCTCGGGAATGAAAAACTGTTTTTT TRBJ1-4 - - TRBV7-9
CASSKGRAGELFF TGTGCCAGCAGCAAAGGCAGGGCGGGGGAGCTGTTTTTT TRBJ2-2 - - TRBV21-1
CASSYGAYRSSEQYF TGTGCCAGCAGTTACGGGGCCTACCGGAGCTCCGAGCAGTACTTC TRBJ2-7 - - TRBV6-6
CSAPSAGEAFF TGCAGTGCCCCATCGGCGGGTGAAGCTTTCTTT TRBJ1-1 - - TRBV20-1
CASSLRTRANYGYTF TGTGCCAGCAGCTTGCGAACTAGAGCTAACTATGGCTACACCTTC TRBJ1-2 - - TRBV5-4